A selection of T cell receptor beta chains follows, all from one sample in a study of cytomegalovirus exposure and HLA in healthy donors. Sequenced by immunoSEQ multiplex PCR; TCRdb stores in-frame clones only, minus some. The sample contains about 180,000 clones, 76% of which appear only once. Sequencing input: PBMCs. The receptors derive from a woman aged 25 to 39 in good health and CMV-seropositive. CDR3s include the opening cysteine and the closing phenylalanine or tryptophan. The D gene is left open where the match is weak. For some rows the clone size is stated as once, few or many, or as a class when expanded; others skip it.

TRBD1,TRBJ1-2,TRBV5-1,-,CASSLPPTLDTRSRDRGLYGYTF,TGCGCCAGCAGCTTACCACCCACCTTGGACACGAGGTCCAGGGACAGGGGGCTCTATGGCTACACCTTC
-,TRBJ1-2,TRBV2,-,CASSEVGGGYTF,TGTGCCAGCAGTGAAGTGGGGGGTGGCTACACCTTC
-,TRBJ1-2,TRBV11-3,-,CASSEGGGGGYGYTF,TGTGCCAGCAGCGAGGGGGGGGGCGGTGGATATGGCTACACCTTC
TRBD1,TRBJ1-4,TRBV27,-,CASSSRQGDEKLFF,TGTGCCAGCAGTTCCCGACAGGGAGATGAAAAACTGTTTTTT
TRBD2,TRBJ2-1,TRBV5-4,-,CASSLGLAGHNEQFF,TGTGCCAGCAGCCTGGGACTAGCGGGTCACAATGAGCAGTTCTTC
-,TRBJ2-7,TRBV4-1,-,CASSPSTASYEQYF,TGCGCCAGCAGCCCGTCGACAGCCTCCTACGAGCAGTACTTC
-,TRBJ2-7,TRBV7-2,-,CASSLAAFSYEQYF,TGTGCCAGCAGCCTCGCGGCTTTCTCCTACGAGCAGTACTTC
TRBD2,TRBJ2-3,TRBV4-2,-,CASSQELRGIDTQYF,TGTGCCAGCAGCCAAGAACTGCGGGGGATAGATACGCAGTATTTT
-,TRBJ1-1,TRBV9,few,CASSVRAGNTEAFF,TGTGCCAGCAGCGTCAGGGCCGGGAACACTGAAGCTTTCTTT
TRBD1,TRBJ1-2,TRBV6-6,-,CASSVTGGRDYGYTF,TGTGCCAGCAGCGTGACAGGGGGCAGGGACTATGGCTACACCTTC
-,TRBJ1-5,TRBV4-3,-,CASSQDGRSQEPQHF,TGCGCCAGCAGCCAAGATGGGCGCTCTCAGGAGCCCCAGCATTTT
TRBD2,TRBJ2-7,TRBV4-3,-,CASSQGLAGAYEQYF,TGCGCCAGCAGCCAAGGACTAGCGGGGGCCTACGAGCAGTACTTC
TRBD1,TRBJ1-2,TRBV7-2,-,CASSRDRGDTYRGYTF,TGTGCCAGCAGCCGGGACAGGGGAGATACTTATCGAGGCTACACCTTC
TRBD1,TRBJ2-7,TRBV11-2,-,CASSLAGTGPYEQYF,TGTGCCAGCAGCTTAGCCGGGACAGGGCCCTACGAGCAGTACTTC
TRBD2,TRBJ2-1,TRBV2,-,CASSGGLAGWANEQFF,TGTGCCAGCAGTGGGGGACTAGCGGGGTGGGCGAATGAGCAGTTCTTC